This T cell receptor (beta chain) was recovered during a study of T cells expressing NK-cell markers. Study-level background: Cells sorted as CD3+CD56+NKG2C+, CD3+CD56+NKG2C- and CD3+CD56-NKG2C+ T cells supplied the TCR beta repertoires. There were seven HCMV-seropositive donors and one seronegative donor among the eight sequenced. Study outcomes and limitations: For a handful of donors, these clonotypes were likewise the leading ones in the CD3+CD56-NKG2C+ fraction.

CDR1 is WNHNN and CDR2 is SYGVQD in the germline V gene (reference sequence). The CDR3 runs to 14 residues. Researchers built TCR beta cDNA using 5'RACE template switching with UMIs. From its re-call of the 5' RACE reads, TCRdb lists each CDR3 protein once, without DNA. Its listing shows 350,000 to 400,000 distinct CDR3 sequences. About this clonotype itself: What it recognizes is unknown.

This clonotype was sampled from a woman aged 45-65 years in good health. This chain connects TRBV10-1 to TRBJ1-3; TCRdb's D call, TRBD1, is unchecked because there is no DNA. The sample was blood T cells: a sorted CD56 or NKG2C T cell subset, CD4+ or CD8+ T cells, or bulk PBMC T cells (not recorded which). The CDR3 reads CASRGQGAGNTIYF.